Listed here are 11 T cell receptor beta chains from one sample, sequenced in a study of PD-L1 blockade in urothelial cancer. Using immunoSEQ multiplex PCR, the repertoire was profiled, and TCRdb retains in-frame clones only, with some absent. The sample contains tens of thousands of clones, more than 75% of which appear only once. As for time point: pretreatment peripheral blood. Sequenced material: PBMCs, taken around atezolizumab (anti-PD-L1) treatment. These receptors came from a man in his fifties or sixties with urothelial cancer.

The CDR3, as DNA: TGTGCCAGCAGCTTAGAGCATCGGGATACGCAGTATTTT. This translates into CASSLEHRDTQYF. The chain couples TRBV11-3 to TRBJ2-3; no clear D. Deletions cut 0 bases from V and 6 bases from J, with 7 bases between. The CDR3 has 13 residues. Germline V gene data show CDR1 as SGHNT and CDR2 as YENEEA.

This clone was detected only a few times. J is TRBJ1-4 and V is TRBV6-5, with unresolved D. The V and J ends lost 3 bases and 7 bases respectively, with 12 bases between them. The CDR3 runs to 14 residues. Germline-derived CDR1 and CDR2 are MNHEY and SVGAGI. Here the CDR3 DNA reads TGTGCCAGCAGTTATCGCCAGTCGGGTGAAAAACTGTTTTTT. Translated, it gives CASSYRQSGEKLFF.

The V gene is TRBV6-5, the J gene TRBJ1-6; 8 nucleotides align to TRBD1. This CDR3 is 14 amino acids long. Germline V gives CDR1 MNHEY, CDR2 SVGAGI. The V segment lost 2 bases and the J segment 7 bases; nucleotides outside the gene matches: 1. CDR3 coding DNA: TGTGCCAGCAGTTACAGACAGGGGAATTCACCCCTCCACTTT. Its translation: CASSYRQGNSPLHF.

V and J are TRBV19 and TRBJ1-5; TRBD1 aligns across 8 bases. V shed 5 bases, J shed 4 bases, and the junction held 4 bases outside the gene matches. Germline V gene data show CDR1 as LNHDA and CDR2 as SQIVND (reference sequence). There are 14 residues in the CDR3. CDR3 coding DNA: TGTGCCAGTAGTTTTGGACAGGGTAATCAGCCCCAGCATTTT. Translated, it gives CASSFGQGNQPQHF.

The rearrangement uses TRBV12-5 and TRBJ2-3, with 9 bases fitting TRBD1. Germline V gene data show CDR1 as LGHNT and CDR2 as FRNRAP. J lost 7 bases, V lost 7 bases, and 6 bases had no gene match. This CDR3 has 13 amino acids. CDR3 sequence reads: CASEGQGSHTQYF. The CDR3 DNA sequence: TGTGCTAGTGAGGGACAGGGATCCCATACGCAGTATTTT.

The chain recombines TRBV19 with TRBJ2-7, with 9 nucleotides matching TRBD1. This CDR3 spans 15 amino acids. Germline V gene data show CDR1 as LNHDA and CDR2 as SQIVND (reference sequence). V dropped 5 bases and J dropped 3; count of bases not matched to a gene: 8. The CDR3 loop reads CASSLGQGEVYEQYF. The CDR3 DNA follows: TGTGCCAGTAGTTTGGGACAGGGTGAAGTCTACGAGCAGTACTTC.

The chain combines TRBV4-3 with TRBJ1-2; no reliable D call. Germline loops: CDR1 LGHNA, CDR2 YSLEER. V was cut by 0 bases and J by 1 base, with 12 bases left in between. This CDR3 is 16 amino acids long. The CDR3 protein is CASSQDYFPFNYGYTF. The DNA for the CDR3 is TGCGCCAGCAGCCAAGATTACTTCCCGTTTAACTATGGCTACACCTTC.

The rearrangement links TRBV5-4 to TRBJ2-5; D remains unclear. Germline CDR1 reads SGHNT; CDR2 reads YYREEE (reference sequence). This CDR3 is built from 14 residues. V was clipped by 2 bases and J by 5 bases, with 13 bases between them. The CDR3 DNA reads TGTGCCAGCAGCTTTCGAGCGTCCCAGGAGACCCAGTACTTC. Amino acids: CASSFRASQETQYF. The full variable domain, with the rest looked up from reference TRBV5-4 and TRBJ2-5, is ETGVTQSPTHLIKTRGQQVTLRCSSQSGHNTVSWYQQALGQGPQFIFQYYREEENGRGNFPPRFSGLQFPNYSSELNVNALELDDSALYLCASSFRASQETQYFGPGTRLLVL.

The rearrangement links TRBV27 to TRBJ2-1; 12 bases map to TRBD2. The CDR3 loop spans 14 amino acids. Germline trimming cut 7 bases from V and 4 bases from J; bases unmatched to any gene: 2. Germline CDR1 reads MNHEY; CDR2 reads SMNVEV (reference sequence). The CDR3 sequence: CASKLAGGYNEQFF. CDR3 nucleotide sequence: TGTGCCAGCAAACTAGCGGGGGGTTACAATGAGCAGTTCTTC.

The rearrangement links TRBV11-3 to TRBJ2-6; 10 bases fit TRBD1. After removal of 5 bases from V and 2 bases from J, the junction contained 12 bases not matched to a gene. The CDR3 is made up of 19 amino acids. Germline values: CDR1 SGHNT, CDR2 YENEEA. CDR3 loop: CASSPRGTGVVTGANVLTF. In DNA, the CDR3 is TGTGCCAGCAGCCCTCGGGGGACAGGGGTGGTAACTGGGGCCAACGTCCTGACTTTC.

The gene calls are TRBV7-9 and TRBJ1-1, with D possibly being TRBD1 (6 bases). From germline, CDR1 is SEHNR and CDR2 FQNEAQ (reference sequence). This CDR3 comprises 14 residues. V dropped 2 bases and J dropped 6 bases, with 13 bases sitting between them. The chain's CDR3 is CASSLLQGLPEAFF. DNA of the CDR3: TGTGCCAGCAGCTTACTACAGGGTTTGCCTGAAGCTTTCTTT.